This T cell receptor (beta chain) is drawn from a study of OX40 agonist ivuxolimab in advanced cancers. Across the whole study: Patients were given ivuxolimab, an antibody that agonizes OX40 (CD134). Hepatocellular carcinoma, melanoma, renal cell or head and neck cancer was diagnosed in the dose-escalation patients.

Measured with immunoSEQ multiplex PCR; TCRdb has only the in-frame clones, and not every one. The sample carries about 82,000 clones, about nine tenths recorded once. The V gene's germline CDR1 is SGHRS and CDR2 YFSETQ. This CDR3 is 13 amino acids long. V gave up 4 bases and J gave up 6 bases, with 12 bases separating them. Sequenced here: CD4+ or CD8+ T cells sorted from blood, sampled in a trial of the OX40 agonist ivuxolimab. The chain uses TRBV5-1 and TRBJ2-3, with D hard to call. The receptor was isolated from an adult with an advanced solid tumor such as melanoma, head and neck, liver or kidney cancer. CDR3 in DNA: TGCGCCAGCAGCGCGTTTGGTGCGGATACGCAGTATTTT. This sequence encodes CASSAFGADTQYF.